The clone carrying this T cell receptor (beta chain) showed up many times. V was pared by 5 bases and J by 7 bases, with 13 bases of the junction left unmatched. The CDR3 length is 16 residues. Germline lookup yields CDR1 MNHEY and CDR2 SMNVEV (reference sequence). This entry is derived from a study of blood T cell repertoires in COVID-19. At the level of the study: The study drew acute and convalescent COVID-19 samples from the United States, Italy and Spain. The analysed material was cDNA or gDNA that came from T cells, B-cell-depleted T cells, or PBMCs.

Source study methods: From reference gene primer amplification, estimates of nucleated cell counts were derived. Using immunoSEQ multiplex PCR, the repertoire was profiled, and TCRdb retains in-frame clones only, with some absent. V and J calls and clone size come straight from that table; D and trimming were deduced from the DNA. The table shows 100,000 to 120,000 clones, with 87% occurring only once. The sequence was obtained from a human donor in a cohort sampled during active COVID-19. Sequenced material: peripheral blood. The chain links TRBV27 to TRBJ1-4, with TRBD1 matching over 7 bases. Here the CDR3 DNA reads TGTGCCAGCAGTCCCGAAGGGGGCGAGTGGGGTGAAAAACTGTTTTTT. Translating it yields CASSPEGGEWGEKLFF.